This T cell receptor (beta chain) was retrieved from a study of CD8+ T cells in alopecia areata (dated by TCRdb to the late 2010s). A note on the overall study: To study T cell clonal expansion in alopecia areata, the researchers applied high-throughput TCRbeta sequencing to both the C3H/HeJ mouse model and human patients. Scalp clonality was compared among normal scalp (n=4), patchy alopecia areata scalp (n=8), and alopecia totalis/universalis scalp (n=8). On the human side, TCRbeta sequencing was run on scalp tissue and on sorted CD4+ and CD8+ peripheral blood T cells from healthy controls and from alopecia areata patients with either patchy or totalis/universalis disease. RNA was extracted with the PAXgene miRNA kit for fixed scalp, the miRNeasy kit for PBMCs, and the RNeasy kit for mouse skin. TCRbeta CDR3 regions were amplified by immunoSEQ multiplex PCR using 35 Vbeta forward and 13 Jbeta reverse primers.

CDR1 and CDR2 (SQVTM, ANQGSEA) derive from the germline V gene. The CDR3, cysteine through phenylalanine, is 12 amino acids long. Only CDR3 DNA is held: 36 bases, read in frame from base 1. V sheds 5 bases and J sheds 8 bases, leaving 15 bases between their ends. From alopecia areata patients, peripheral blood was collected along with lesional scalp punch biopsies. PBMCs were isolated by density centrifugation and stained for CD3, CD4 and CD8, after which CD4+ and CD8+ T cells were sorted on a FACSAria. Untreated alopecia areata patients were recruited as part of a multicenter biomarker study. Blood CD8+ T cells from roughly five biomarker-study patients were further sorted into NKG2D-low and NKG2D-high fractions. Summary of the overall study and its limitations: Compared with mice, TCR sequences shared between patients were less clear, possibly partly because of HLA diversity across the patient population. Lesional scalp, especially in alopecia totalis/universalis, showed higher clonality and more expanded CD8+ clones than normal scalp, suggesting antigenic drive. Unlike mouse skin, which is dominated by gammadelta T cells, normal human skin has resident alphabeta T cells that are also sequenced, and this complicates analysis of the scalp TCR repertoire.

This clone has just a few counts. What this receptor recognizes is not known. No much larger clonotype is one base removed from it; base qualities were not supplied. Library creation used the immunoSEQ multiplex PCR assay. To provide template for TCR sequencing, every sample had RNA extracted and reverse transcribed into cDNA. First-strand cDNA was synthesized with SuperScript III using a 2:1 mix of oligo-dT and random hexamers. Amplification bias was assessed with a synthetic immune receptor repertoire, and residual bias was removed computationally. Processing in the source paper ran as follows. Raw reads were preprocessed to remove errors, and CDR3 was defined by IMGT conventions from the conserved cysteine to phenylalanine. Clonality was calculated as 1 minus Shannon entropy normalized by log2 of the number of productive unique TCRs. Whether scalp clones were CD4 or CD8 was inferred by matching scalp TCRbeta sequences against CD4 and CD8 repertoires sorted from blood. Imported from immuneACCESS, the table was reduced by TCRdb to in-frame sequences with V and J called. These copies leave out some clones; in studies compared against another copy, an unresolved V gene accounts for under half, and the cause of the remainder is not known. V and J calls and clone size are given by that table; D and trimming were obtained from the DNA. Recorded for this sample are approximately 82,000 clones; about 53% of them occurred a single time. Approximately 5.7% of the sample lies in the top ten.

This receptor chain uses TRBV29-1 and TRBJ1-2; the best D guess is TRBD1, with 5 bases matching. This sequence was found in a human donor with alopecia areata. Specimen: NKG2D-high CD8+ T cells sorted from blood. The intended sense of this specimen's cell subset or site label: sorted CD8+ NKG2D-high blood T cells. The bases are TGCAGCGTTCGGGCAGGGTTGATGGGCTACACCTTC. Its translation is CSVRAGLMGYTF.